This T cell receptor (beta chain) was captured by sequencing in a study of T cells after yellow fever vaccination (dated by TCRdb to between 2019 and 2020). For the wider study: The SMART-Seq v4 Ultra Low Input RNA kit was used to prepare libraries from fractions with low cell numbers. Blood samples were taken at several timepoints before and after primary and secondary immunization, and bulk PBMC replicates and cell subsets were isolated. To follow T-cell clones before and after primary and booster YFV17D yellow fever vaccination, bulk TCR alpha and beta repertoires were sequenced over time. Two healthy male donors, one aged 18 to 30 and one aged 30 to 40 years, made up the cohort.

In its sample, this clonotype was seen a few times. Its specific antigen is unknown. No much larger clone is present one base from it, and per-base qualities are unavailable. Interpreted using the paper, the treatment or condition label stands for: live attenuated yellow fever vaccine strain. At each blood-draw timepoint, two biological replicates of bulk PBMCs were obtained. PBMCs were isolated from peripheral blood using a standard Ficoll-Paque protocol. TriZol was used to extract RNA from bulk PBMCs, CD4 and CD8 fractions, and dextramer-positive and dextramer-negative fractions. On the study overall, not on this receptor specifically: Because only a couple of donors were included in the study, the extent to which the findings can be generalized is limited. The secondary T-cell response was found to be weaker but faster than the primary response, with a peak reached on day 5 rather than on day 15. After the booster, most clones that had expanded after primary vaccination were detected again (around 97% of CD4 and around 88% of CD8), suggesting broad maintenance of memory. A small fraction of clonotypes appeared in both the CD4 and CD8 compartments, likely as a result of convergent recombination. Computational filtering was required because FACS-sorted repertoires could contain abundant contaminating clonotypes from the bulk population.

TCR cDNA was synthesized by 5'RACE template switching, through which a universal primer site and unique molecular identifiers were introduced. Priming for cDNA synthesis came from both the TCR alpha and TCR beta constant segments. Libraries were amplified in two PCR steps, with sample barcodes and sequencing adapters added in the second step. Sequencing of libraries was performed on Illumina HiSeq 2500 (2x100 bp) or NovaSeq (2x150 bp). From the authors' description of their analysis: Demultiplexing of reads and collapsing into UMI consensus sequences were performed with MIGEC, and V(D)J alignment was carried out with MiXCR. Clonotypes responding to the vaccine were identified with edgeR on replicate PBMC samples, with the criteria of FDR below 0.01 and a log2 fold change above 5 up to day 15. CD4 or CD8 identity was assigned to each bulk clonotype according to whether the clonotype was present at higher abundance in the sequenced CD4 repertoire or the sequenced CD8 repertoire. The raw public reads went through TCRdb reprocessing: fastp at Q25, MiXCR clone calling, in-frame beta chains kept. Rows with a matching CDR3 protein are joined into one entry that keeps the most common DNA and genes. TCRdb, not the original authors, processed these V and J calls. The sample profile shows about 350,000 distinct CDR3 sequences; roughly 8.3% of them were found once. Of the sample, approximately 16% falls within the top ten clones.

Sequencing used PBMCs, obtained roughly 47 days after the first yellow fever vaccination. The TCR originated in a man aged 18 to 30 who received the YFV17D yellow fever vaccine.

The nucleotide sequence is TGTGCCAGCAGTTTAGGGCCAGCATCGGATACGCAGTATTTT. Translated, this gives CASSLGPASDTQYF. The sequence joins TRBV12-3 or TRBV12-4 to TRBJ2-3; no confident D gene assignment can be made. Measured from the cysteine to the phenylalanine, the CDR3 is 14 residues long. Only the CDR3 part of the read is kept: 42 bases, read in frame from the first base. Relative to germline, V is 1 base shorter and J is 6 bases shorter, with 11 bases between their ends.